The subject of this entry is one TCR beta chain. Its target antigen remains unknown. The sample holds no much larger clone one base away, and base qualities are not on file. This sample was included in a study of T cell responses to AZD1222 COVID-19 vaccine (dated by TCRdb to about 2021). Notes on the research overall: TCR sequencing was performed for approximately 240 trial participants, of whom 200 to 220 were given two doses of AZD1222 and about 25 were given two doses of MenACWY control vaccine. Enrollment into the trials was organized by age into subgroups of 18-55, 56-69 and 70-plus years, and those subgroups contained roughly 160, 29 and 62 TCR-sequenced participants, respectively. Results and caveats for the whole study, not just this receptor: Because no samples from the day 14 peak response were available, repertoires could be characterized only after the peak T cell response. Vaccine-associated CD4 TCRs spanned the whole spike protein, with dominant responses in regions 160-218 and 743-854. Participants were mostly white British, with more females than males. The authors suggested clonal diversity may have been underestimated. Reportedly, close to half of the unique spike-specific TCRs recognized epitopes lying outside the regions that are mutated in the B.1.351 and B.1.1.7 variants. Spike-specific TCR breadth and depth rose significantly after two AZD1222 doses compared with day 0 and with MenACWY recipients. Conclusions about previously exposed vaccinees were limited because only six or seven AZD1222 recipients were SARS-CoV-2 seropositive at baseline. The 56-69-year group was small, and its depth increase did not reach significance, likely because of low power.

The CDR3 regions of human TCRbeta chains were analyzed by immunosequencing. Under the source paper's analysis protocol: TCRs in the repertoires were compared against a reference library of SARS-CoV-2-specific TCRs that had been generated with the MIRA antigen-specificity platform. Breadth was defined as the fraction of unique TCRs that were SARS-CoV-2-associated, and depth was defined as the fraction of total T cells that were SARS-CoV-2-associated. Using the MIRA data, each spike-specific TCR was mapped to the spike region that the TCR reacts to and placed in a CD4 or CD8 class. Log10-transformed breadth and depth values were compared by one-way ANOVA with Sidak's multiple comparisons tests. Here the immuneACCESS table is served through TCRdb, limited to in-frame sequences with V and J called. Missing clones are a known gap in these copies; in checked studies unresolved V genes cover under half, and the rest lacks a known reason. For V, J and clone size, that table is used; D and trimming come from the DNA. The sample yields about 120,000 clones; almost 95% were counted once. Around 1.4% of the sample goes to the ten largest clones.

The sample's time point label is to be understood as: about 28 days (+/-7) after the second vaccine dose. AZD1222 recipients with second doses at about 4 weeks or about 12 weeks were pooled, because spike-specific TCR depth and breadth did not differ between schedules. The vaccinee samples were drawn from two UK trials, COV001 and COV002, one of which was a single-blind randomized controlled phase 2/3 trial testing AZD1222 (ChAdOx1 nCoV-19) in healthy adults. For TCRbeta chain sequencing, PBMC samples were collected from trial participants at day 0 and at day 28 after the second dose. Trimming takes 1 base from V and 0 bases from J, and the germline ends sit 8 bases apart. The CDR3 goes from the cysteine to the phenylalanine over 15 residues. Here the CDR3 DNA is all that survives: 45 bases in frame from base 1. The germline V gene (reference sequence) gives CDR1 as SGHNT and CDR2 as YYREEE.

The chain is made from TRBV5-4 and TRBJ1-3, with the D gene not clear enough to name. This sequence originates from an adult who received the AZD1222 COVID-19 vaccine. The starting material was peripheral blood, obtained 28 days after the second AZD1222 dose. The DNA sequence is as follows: TGTGCCAGCAGCTTGTCTCAGAACTCTGGAAACACCATATATTTT. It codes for CASSLSQNSGNTIYF. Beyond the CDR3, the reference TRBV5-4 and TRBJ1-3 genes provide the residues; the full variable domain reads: ETGVTQSPTHLIKTRGQQVTLRCSSQSGHNTVSWYQQALGQGPQFIFQYYREEENGRGNFPPRFSGLQFPNYSSELNVNALELDDSALYLCASSLSQNSGNTIYFGEGSWLTVV.